Following are 16 T cell receptor beta chains from one sample sequenced in a study of CD8 T cells in Susac syndrome. Random hexamers were used to reverse transcribe about 0.45 to 1 ug of RNA. TCRdb ran MiXCR on the immunoSEQ multiplex PCR reads and lists one entry per CDR3 protein. The sample carries about 440,000 distinct CDR3 sequences, more than 70% recorded once. Sequencing was performed on CD8+ T cells from PBMCs. These receptors were obtained from a human donor with multiple sclerosis.

Concerning this clonotype itself: At one end, the junction sequence differs from germline, possibly due to a read error. The chain has TRBV5-6 and TRBJ2-1, with D tentatively TRBD1 (6 bases). There are 14 residues in the CDR3. Germline-derived CDR1 and CDR2 are SGHDT and YYEEEE. The CDR3 DNA reads TGTGCCAGCAGCTTGAGGGGGTTCGGCAATCAGCAGTTCTTC. Protein: CASSLRGFGNQQFF.

The chain has TRBV11-2 and TRBJ1-2; 8 bases map to TRBD1. The germline V gene has CDR1 SGHAT and CDR2 FQNNGV. The CDR3 runs 14 residues. The ends lost 7 bases at V and 8 bases at J; junction bases unmatched: 12. This CDR3 is CASTPGQGMWGYTF. Written as DNA, the CDR3 is TGTGCCAGCACCCCCGGACAGGGAATGTGGGGCTACACCTTC.

This clonotype is a singleton in its sample. This rearrangement joins TRBV20-1 to TRBJ2-5; TRBD2 agrees at 8 bases. CDR1 is DFQATT and CDR2 is SNEGSKA in the germline V gene (reference sequence). The CDR3 consists of 14 residues. Trimming cost V 6 bases and J 2 bases; bases outside gene matches: 8. The CDR3 DNA sequence: TGCAGTGCCCAGATAGCGGGGACGCAAGAGACCCAGTACTTC. It yields the protein CSAQIAGTQETQYF.

The chain employs TRBV19 and TRBJ1-1; TRBD1 might be the D (5 bases). Germline V CDR1 and CDR2: LNHDA, SQIVND (reference sequence). The V end lost 6 bases, the J end lost 5 bases, and 16 bases lay between the germline ends. The CDR3 extends over 14 amino acids. The CDR3 reads CASSVTVKGTEAFF. CDR3 bases: TGTGCCAGTAGCGTGACAGTGAAAGGAACTGAAGCTTTCTTT.

This chain connects TRBV20-1 to TRBJ2-2, with 8 bases fitting TRBD1. Looked up from germline, CDR1 is DFQATT and CDR2 is SNEGSKA (reference sequence). J was trimmed by 7 bases and V by 5 bases; bases with no gene match: 12. The CDR3 runs 15 residues. CDR3 coding DNA: TGCAGTGCTGAGGACAGGGAGATTGAGGGCGGGGAGCTGTTTTTT. This codes for CSAEDREIEGGELFF.

The chain is built from TRBV19 and TRBJ1-5; D remains ambiguous. This CDR3 is 14 amino acids long. Germline CDR1 reads LNHDA; CDR2 reads SQIVND (reference sequence). Trimming left V 3 bases short and J 3 bases short, with 9 bases between. The CDR3 nucleotides read TGTGCCAGTAGTATTACTGGGCCCAATCAGCCCCAGCATTTT. Its protein product is CASSITGPNQPQHF.

This CDR3 is CASSYHRQGDSPLHF. The DNA for the CDR3 is TGTGCCAGCAGTTACCATCGACAGGGCGATTCACCCCTCCACTTT. The chain employs TRBV6-5 and TRBJ1-6; 7 nucleotides line up with TRBD1. With V trimmed by 2 bases and J by 8 bases, 6 bases remained unmatched. In germline, CDR1 is MNHEY, CDR2 SVGAGI. The CDR3 covers 15 residues.

The chain employs TRBV11-2 and TRBJ2-1; 13 positions agree with TRBD2. The CDR3 covers 14 residues. With V trimmed by 2 bases and J by 9 bases, 1 base remained unmatched. Per the germline V gene, CDR1 is SGHAT and CDR2 is FQNNGV. The CDR3 sequence: CASSLTSGGAEQFF. The CDR3 region has the DNA TGTGCCAGCAGCTTAACTAGCGGGGGGGCTGAGCAGTTCTTC.

The rearrangement links TRBV28 to TRBJ1-1; D gene unclear. CDR1 is MDHEN, CDR2 SYDVKM, per germline. CDR3 length equals 13 residues. The V end lost 8 bases, the J end lost 1 base, and 11 bases lay between the germline ends. The CDR3 protein is CASAIGENTEAFF. The CDR3 region has the DNA TGTGCCAGCGCGATTGGGGAGAACACTGAAGCTTTCTTT.

The chain has TRBV27 and TRBJ2-5, with 10 bases identical to TRBD1. Germline lookup yields CDR1 MNHEY and CDR2 SMNVEV (reference sequence). The J segment lost 2 bases and the V segment lost 2 bases, leaving 8 bases of the junction unmatched. The length of the CDR3 is 17 residues. The CDR3 loop reads CASSLTGQGVVQETQYF. As DNA, the CDR3 is TGTGCCAGCAGTTTAACCGGACAGGGGGTTGTTCAAGAGACCCAGTACTTC.

Only one count was recorded for this clonotype. The chain employs TRBV2 and TRBJ2-7; D might be TRBD2 (6 bases). Trimming pared 10 bases from V and 3 bases from J, leaving 16 bases between. The CDR3 extends over 13 amino acids. Germline V CDR1 and CDR2: SNHLY, FYNNEI. The CDR3 is CATRTRGYYEQYF. The CDR3 DNA reads TGTGCCACCCGGACTCGGGGGTACTACGAGCAGTACTTC. Using reference TRBV2 and TRBJ2-7 for the parts outside the CDR3, the full variable domain is EPEVTQTPSHQVTQMGQEVILRCVPISNHLYFYWYRQILGQKVEFLVSFYNNEISEKSEIFDDQFSVERPDGSNFTLKIRSTKLEDSAMYFCATRTRGYYEQYFGPGTRLTVT.

The CDR3 nucleotides are TGTGCCAGCAGTGAAGGAAAACTAGCGGGGGGAGAAGAGCAGTTCTTC. Its protein product is CASSEGKLAGGEEQFF. The chain combines TRBV6-4 with TRBJ2-1, with TRBD2 matching over 12 bases. The V gene's germline CDR1 is MRHNA and CDR2 SNTAGT. The ends lost 3 bases at V and 10 bases at J; junction bases unmatched: 10. This CDR3 region has 16 residues.

In its sample, this clonotype was seen once. The rearrangement joins TRBV2 to TRBJ1-4, with D unresolved. V lost 10 bases, J lost 0 bases, and 12 bases lay in between. The length of the CDR3 is 14 residues. Germline loops: CDR1 SNHLY, CDR2 FYNNEI. DNA of the CDR3: TGTGCCACCCAGGTGACGGCAACTAATGAAAAACTGTTTTTT. It translates to CATQVTATNEKLFF.

This clonotype was observed once. This chain connects TRBV12-3 or TRBV12-4 to TRBJ1-2; 9 nucleotides align to TRBD1. V shed 7 bases and J 1 base; nucleotides not matched to a gene: 7. The CDR3 is 15 amino acids. CDR3 DNA sequence: TGTGCCAGCACCTGGACAGGGGACAGTAACTATGGCTACACCTTC. Residues: CASTWTGDSNYGYTF.

This clonotype appeared a few times. The V gene is TRBV12-3 or TRBV12-4, the J gene TRBJ1-2; D is ambiguous. V was shortened by 0 bases and J by 8 bases, with 10 bases between the two germline ends. The CDR3 runs to 13 residues. Here the CDR3 DNA reads TGTGCCAGCAGTTTAGCCGAGGGATGGGGCTACACCTTC. As protein: CASSLAEGWGYTF.

J is TRBJ1-2 and V is TRBV4-1; possible D gene TRBD1, 5 bases. The CDR3 consists of 14 residues. Looked up from germline, CDR1 is MGHRA and CDR2 is YSYEKL. V was trimmed by 8 bases and J by 6 bases, leaving 19 bases between them. CDR3 amino acids: CASSDIPGVDGYTF. The CDR3 DNA sequence: TGCGCCAGCTCAGATATCCCGGGGGTAGATGGCTACACCTTC.